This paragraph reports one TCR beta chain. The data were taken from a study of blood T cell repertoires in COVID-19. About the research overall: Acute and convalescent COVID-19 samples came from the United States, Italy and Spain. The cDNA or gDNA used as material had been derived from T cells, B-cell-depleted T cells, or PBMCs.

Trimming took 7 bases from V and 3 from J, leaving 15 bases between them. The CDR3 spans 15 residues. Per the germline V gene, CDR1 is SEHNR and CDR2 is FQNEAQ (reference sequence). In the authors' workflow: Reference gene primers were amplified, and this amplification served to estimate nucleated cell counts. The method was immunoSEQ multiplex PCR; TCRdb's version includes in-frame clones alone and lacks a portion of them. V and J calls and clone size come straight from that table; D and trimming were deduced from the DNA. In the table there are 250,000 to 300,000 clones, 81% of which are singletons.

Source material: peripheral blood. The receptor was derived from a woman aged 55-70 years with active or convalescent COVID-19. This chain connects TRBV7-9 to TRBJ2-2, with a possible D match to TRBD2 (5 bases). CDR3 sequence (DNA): TGTGCCAGCAACCTAGCCCAGAGGGACACCGGGGAGCTGTTTTTT. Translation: CASNLAQRDTGELFF.